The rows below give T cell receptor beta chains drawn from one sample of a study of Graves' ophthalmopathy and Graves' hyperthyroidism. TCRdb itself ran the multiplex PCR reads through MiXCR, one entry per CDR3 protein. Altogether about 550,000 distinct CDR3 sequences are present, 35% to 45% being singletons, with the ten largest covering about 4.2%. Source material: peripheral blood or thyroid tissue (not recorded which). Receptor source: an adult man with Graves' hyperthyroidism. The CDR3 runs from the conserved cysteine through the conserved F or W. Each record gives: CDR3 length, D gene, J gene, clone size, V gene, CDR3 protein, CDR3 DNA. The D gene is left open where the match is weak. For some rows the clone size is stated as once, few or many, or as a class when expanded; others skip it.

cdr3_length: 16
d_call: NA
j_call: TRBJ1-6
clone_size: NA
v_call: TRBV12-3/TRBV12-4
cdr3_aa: CASSLGLGQLNSPLHF
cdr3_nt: TGTGCCAGCAGTTTAGGCTTGGGACAACTTAATTCACCCCTCCACTTT

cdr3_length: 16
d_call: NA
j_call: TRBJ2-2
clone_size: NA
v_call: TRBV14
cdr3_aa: CASRKTDTTNTGELFF
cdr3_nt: TGTGCCAGCAGAAAGACAGATACAACGAACACCGGGGAGCTGTTTTTT

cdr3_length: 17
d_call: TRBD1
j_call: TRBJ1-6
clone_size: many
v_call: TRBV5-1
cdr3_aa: CASSSRTGGSNNSPLHF
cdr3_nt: TGCGCCAGCAGCTCGCGTACAGGGGGATCCAATAATTCACCCCTCCACTTT

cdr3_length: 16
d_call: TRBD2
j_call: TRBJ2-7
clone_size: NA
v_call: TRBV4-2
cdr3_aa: CASSQDQAGLVDEQYF
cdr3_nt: TGTGCCAGCAGCCAAGACCAAGCGGGACTAGTCGACGAGCAGTACTTC

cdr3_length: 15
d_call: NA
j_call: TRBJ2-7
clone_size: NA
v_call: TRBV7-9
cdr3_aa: CASSFRLGSSYEQYF
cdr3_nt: TGTGCCAGCAGCTTCCGATTAGGGAGCTCCTACGAGCAGTACTTC

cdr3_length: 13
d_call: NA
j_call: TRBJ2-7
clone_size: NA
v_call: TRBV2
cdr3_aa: CASSASGAYEQYF
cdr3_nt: TGTGCCAGCAGCGCATCAGGGGCGTACGAGCAGTACTTC

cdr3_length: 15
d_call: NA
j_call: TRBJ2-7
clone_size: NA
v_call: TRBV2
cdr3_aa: CASSPPRAVYYEQYF
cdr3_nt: TGTGCCAGCTCACCACCCCGCGCGGTTTACTACGAGCAGTACTTC

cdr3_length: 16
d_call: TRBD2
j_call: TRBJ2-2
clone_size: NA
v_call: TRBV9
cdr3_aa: CASSVGGRVGTGELFF
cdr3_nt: TGTGCCAGCAGCGTAGGCGGGAGAGTGGGAACCGGGGAGCTGTTTTTT

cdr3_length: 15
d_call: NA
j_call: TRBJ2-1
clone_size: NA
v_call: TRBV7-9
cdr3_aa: CASRQDGSSYNEQFF
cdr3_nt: TGTGCCAGCAGGCAAGACGGAAGCTCCTACAATGAGCAGTTCTTC

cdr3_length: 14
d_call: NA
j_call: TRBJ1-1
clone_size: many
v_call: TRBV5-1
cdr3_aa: CASSLRTLNTEAFF
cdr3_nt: TGCGCCAGCAGCTTGAGAACATTGAACACTGAAGCTTTCTTT

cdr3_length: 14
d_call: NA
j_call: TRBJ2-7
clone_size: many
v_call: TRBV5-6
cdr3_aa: CASSLGPLGDEQYF
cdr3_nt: TGTGCCAGCAGCTTGGGACCGTTAGGCGACGAGCAGTACTTC

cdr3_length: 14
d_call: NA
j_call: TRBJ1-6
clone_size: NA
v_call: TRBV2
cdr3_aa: CASRDTRPNSPLHF
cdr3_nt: TGTGCCAGCAGGGACACTCGGCCAAATTCACCCCTCCACTTT

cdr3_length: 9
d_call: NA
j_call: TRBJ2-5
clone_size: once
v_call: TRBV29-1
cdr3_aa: CSVLGTQYF
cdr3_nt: TGCAGCGTGCTTGGGACCCAGTACTTC

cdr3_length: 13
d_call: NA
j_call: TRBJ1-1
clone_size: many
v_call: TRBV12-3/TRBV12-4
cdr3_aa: CASREAADTEAFF
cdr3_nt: TGTGCCAGTCGGGAGGCAGCCGACACTGAAGCTTTCTTT

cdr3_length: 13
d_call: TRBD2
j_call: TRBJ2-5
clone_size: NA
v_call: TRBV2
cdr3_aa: CASSEGLAGVLYF
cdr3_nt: TGTGCCAGCAGTGAAGGACTAGCGGGAGTCTTGTACTTC

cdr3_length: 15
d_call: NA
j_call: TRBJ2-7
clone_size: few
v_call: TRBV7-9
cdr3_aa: CASSLAWGGNYEQYF
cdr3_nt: TGTGCCAGCAGCTTGGCCTGGGGAGGAAACTACGAGCAGTACTTC

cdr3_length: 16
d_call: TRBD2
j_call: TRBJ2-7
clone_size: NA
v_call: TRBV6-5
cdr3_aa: CASSYSPSGLNYEQYF
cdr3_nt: TGTGCCAGCAGTTACTCCCCTAGCGGGCTTAACTACGAGCAGTACTTC

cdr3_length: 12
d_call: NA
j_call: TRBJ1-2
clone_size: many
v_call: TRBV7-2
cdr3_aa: CASSLRLGGYTF
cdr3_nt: TGTGCCAGCAGCTTGAGGCTTGGAGGCTACACCTTC

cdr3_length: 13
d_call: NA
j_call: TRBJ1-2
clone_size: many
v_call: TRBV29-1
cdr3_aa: CSVAPTGMDGYTF
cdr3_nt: TGCAGCGTGGCCCCCACAGGGATGGATGGCTACACCTTC

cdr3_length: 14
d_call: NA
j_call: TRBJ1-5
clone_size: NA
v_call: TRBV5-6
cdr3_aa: CASILATGNQPQHF
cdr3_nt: TGTGCCAGCATCCTCGCCACGGGTAATCAGCCCCAGCATTTT

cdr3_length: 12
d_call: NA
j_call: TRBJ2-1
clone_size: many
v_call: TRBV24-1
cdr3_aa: CATSDTYHEQFF
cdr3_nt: TGTGCCACCAGTGATACGTACCATGAGCAGTTCTTC

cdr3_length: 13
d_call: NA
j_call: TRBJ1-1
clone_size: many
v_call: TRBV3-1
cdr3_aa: CASSPGMNTEAFF
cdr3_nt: TGTGCCAGCAGCCCCGGGATGAACACTGAAGCTTTCTTT

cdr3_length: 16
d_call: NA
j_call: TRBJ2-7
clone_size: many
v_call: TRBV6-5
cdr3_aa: CASSYAFSFRVYEQYF
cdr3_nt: TGTGCCAGCAGTTACGCTTTCTCGTTCAGGGTCTACGAGCAGTACTTC

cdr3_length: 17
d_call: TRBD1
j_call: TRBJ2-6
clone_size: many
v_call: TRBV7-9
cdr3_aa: CASSRGQGASGANVLTF
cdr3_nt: TGTGCCAGCTCCCGTGGACAGGGAGCATCTGGGGCCAACGTCCTGACTTTC

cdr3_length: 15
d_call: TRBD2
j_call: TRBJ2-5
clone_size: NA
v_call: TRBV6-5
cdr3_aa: CASSWLAGTGETQYF
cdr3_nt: TGTGCCAGCAGTTGGCTAGCGGGCACCGGGGAGACCCAGTACTTC

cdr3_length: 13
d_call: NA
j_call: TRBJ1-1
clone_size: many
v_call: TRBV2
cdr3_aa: CASSEAGDTEAFF
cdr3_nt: TGTGCCAGCAGTGAGGCGGGGGACACTGAAGCTTTCTTT

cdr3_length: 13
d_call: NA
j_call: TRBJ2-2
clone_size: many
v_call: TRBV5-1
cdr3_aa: CASMKGDTGELFF
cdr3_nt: TGCGCCAGCATGAAGGGAGACACCGGGGAGCTGTTTTTT

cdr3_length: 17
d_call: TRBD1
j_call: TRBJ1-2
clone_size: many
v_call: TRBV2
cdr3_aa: CASSVTGGYGANYGYTF
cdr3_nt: TGTGCCAGCAGTGTAACAGGGGGCTACGGAGCTAACTATGGCTACACCTTC

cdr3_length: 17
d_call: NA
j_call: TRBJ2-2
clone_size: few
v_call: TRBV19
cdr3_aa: CASGIVIPGRGTGELFF
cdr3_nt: TGTGCCAGTGGTATAGTCATACCGGGCCGCGGAACCGGGGAGCTGTTTTTT

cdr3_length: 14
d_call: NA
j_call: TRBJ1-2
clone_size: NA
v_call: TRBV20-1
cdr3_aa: CSARDPYWEDGYTF
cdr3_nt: TGCAGTGCTAGAGATCCTTACTGGGAAGATGGCTACACCTTC

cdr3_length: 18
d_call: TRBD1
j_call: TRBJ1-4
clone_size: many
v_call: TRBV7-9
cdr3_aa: CASSSTGGTFATNEKLFF
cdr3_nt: TGTGCCAGCAGCTCCACAGGGGGCACGTTCGCGACTAATGAAAAACTGTTTTTT

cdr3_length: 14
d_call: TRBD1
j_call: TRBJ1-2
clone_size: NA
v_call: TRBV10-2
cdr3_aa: CASSRQGGSYGYTF
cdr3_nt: TGCGCCAGCAGTCGACAGGGTGGGAGTTATGGCTACACCTTC

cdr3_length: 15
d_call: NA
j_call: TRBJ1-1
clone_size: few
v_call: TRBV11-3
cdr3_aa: CASRDQGTTNTEAFF
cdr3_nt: TGTGCCAGTAGAGATCAGGGGACGACGAACACTGAAGCTTTCTTT

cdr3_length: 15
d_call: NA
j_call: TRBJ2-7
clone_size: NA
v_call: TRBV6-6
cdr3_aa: CASNTGQIGNYEQYF
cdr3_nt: TGTGCCAGCAATACCGGACAGATTGGAAACTACGAGCAGTACTTC

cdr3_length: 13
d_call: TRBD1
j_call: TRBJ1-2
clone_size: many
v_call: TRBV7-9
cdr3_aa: CASSLGQGDGYTF
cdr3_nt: TGTGCCAGCAGCTTAGGACAGGGCGATGGCTACACCTTC

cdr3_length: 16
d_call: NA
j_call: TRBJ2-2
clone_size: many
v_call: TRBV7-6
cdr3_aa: CASSLYSGEDTGELFF
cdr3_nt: TGTGCCAGCAGCTTATATTCCGGGGAGGACACCGGGGAGCTGTTTTTT

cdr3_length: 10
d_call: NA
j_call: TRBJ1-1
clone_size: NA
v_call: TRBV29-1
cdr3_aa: CSEGRTEAFF
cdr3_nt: TGCAGCGAAGGGCGAACGGAGGCTTTCTTT

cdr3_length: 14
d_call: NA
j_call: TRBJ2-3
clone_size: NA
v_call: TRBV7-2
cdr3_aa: CASSQEAYTDTQYF
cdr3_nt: TGTGCCAGCAGCCAGGAGGCCTACACAGATACGCAGTATTTT

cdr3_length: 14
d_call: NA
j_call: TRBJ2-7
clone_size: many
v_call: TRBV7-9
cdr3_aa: CASSLDGRDYEQYF
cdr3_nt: TGTGCCAGCAGCTTAGATGGCAGGGACTACGAGCAGTACTTC

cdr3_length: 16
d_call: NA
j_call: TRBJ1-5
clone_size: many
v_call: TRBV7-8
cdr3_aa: CASSLGGRGARQPQHF
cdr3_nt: TGTGCCAGCAGCTTAGGGGGCAGGGGAGCGCGGCAGCCCCAGCATTTT

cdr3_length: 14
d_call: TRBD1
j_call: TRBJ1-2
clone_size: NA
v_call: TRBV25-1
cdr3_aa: CASSPTGTGNGYTF
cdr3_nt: TGTGCCAGCAGTCCCACCGGGACAGGGAACGGCTACACCTTC

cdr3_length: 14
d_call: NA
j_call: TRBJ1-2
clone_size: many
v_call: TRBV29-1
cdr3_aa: CSVEEGGFNYGYTF
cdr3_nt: TGCAGCGTTGAAGAAGGGGGTTTTAACTATGGCTACACCTTC

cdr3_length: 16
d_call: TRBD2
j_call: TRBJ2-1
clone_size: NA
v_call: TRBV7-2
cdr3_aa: CASSSGLAGGGNEQFF
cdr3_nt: TGCGCCAGCAGCTCGGGACTAGCGGGAGGGGGCAATGAGCAGTTCTTC

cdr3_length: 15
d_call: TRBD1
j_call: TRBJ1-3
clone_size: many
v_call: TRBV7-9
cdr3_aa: CASSRPTGAGNTIYF
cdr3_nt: TGTGCCAGCAGCCGGCCGACAGGGGCAGGAAACACCATATATTTT

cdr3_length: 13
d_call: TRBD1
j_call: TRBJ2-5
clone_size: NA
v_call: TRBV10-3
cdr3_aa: CAKRSTGWETQYF
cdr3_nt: TGCGCCAAAAGATCGACAGGGTGGGAGACCCAGTACTTC

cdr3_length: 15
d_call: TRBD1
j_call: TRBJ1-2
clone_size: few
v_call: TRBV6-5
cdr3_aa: CASSYSRPGTGFYTF
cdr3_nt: TGTGCCAGCAGTTACTCTCGCCCCGGGACAGGGTTCTACACCTTC

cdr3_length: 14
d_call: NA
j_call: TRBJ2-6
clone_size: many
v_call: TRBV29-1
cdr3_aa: CSVDEISGANVLTF
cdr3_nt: TGCAGCGTTGATGAGATCTCTGGGGCCAACGTCCTGACTTTC